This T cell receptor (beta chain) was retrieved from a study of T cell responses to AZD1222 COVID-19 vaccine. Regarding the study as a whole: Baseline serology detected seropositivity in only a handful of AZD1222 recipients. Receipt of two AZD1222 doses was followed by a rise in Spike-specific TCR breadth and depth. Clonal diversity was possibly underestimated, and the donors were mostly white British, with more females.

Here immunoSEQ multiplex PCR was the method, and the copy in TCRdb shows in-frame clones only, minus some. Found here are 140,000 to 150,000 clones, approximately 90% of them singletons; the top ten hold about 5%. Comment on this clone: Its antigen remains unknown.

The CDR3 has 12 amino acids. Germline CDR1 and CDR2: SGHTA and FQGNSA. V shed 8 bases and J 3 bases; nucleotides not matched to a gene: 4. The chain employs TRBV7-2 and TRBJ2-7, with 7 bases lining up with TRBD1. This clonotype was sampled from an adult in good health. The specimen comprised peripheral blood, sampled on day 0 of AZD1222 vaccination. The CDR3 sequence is CASAGQVYEQYF. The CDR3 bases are TGTGCCAGCGCAGGACAGGTCTACGAGCAGTACTTC. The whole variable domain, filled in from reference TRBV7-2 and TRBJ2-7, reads GAGVSQSPSNKVTEKGKDVELRCDPISGHTALYWYRQSLGQGLEFLIYFQGNSAPDKSGLPSDRFSAERTGGSVSTLTIQRTQQEDSAVYLCASAGQVYEQYFGPGTRLTVT.